Each of the 30 T cell receptor beta chains below was sequenced from the same sample in a study of blood T cell repertoires in COVID-19. Sequenced by immunoSEQ multiplex PCR; TCRdb stores in-frame clones only, minus some. The table shows approximately 320,000 clones, with approximately 88% occurring only once. Sequencing was carried out using PBMCs or T cells enriched from blood (not recorded which). These receptors were taken from a woman aged 18-30 years who had recovered from COVID-19.

The V and J genes are TRBV27 and TRBJ2-1; 12 bases are shared with TRBD1. The V gene end was trimmed by 8 bases and the J gene end by 6 bases; junction bases not matched to a gene: 5. Germline CDR1 is MNHEY and CDR2 is SMNVEV (reference sequence). The CDR3 has 14 residues. The CDR3 sequence is CASGDRGHVNEQFF. CDR3 sequence (DNA): TGTGCCAGCGGGGACAGGGGGCATGTCAATGAGCAGTTCTTC.

The V call is TRBV9, the J call TRBJ2-5, with 10 bases fitting TRBD2. The J segment lost 5 bases and the V segment lost 4 bases, leaving 5 bases of the junction unmatched. Per the germline V gene, CDR1 is SGDLS and CDR2 is YYNGEE. This CDR3 has 14 amino acids. DNA for the CDR3: TGTGCCAGCAGCCTAAGCGGGGGGGCCGAGACCCAGTACTTC. Its protein product is CASSLSGGAETQYF.

The V call is TRBV30, the J call TRBJ1-2; no clear D. V was shortened by 4 bases and J by 4 bases, with 13 bases between the two germline ends. Germline values: CDR1 GTSNPN, CDR2 SVGIG (reference sequence). CDR3 length equals 13 residues. The CDR3 sequence: CAWMTDLPYGYTF. In DNA, the CDR3 is TGTGCCTGGATGACTGACCTGCCCTATGGCTACACCTTC.

The CDR3 DNA follows: TGTGCCAGCAGTTTTAGGACAGGGGGCTCCCTCTTCCCTTCCTACGAGCAGTACTTC. Translation: CASSFRTGGSLFPSYEQYF. The chain is built from TRBV27 and TRBJ2-7, with 11 positions matching TRBD1. V lost 3 bases to trimming and J lost 1 base; unmatched junction nucleotides: 14. Germline lookup yields CDR1 MNHEY and CDR2 SMNVEV (reference sequence). The CDR3 is 19 amino acids.

The chain carries TRBV7-3 and TRBJ1-1; D remains unclear. Germline-derived CDR1 and CDR2 are SGHTA and FQGTGA. Trimming took 1 base from V and 0 from J, leaving 9 bases between them. The CDR3 runs to 15 residues. CDR3 residues: CASSLMGGLNTEAFF. CDR3 nucleotide sequence: TGTGCCAGCAGCTTAATGGGAGGGTTGAACACTGAAGCTTTCTTT.

This clone has only a few counts. The chain employs TRBV30 and TRBJ1-2, with D perhaps matching TRBD1 (6 bases). CDR3 length: 15 residues. Germline V gives CDR1 GTSNPN, CDR2 SVGIG (reference sequence). V was trimmed by 2 bases and J by 7 bases, leaving 20 bases between them. In DNA form, the CDR3 reads TGTGCCTGGAGTTCGATCAGGGGAGCAGGAGGTGGCTACACCTTC. Its translation is CAWSSIRGAGGGYTF.

This sequence joins TRBV3-1 (or the pseudogene TRBV3-2) and TRBJ2-2, with 10 bases lining up with TRBD2. This CDR3 spans 17 amino acids. The trim removed 4 bases at V and 5 bases at J, leaving 10 bases unmatched. Per germline, CDR1 LGHDT and CDR2 YNNKEL (reference sequence). The CDR3 protein is CASSLPSGSGGTGELFF. CDR3 nucleotide sequence: TGTGCCAGCAGCCTTCCCTCGGGTAGCGGGGGGACCGGGGAGCTGTTTTTT.

V usage is TRBV4-1 and J usage is TRBJ1-4; D possibly corresponds to TRBD1 (6 bases). The CDR3 length is 14 residues. Germline V lookup: CDR1 MGHRA, CDR2 YSYEKL. The V end was cut by 3 bases, the J end by 7 bases, with 12 bases between. CDR3 in amino acids: CASSQEGQTEKLFF. The CDR3 nucleotides read TGCGCCAGCAGCCAGGAAGGACAGACTGAAAAACTGTTTTTT.

The gene calls are TRBV6-5 and TRBJ1-1; TRBD1 might be the D (6 bases). Germline CDR1 MNHEY, CDR2 SVGAGI. The CDR3 has 15 residues. V lost 0 bases to trimming and J lost 2 bases, with 10 bases between them. CDR3 in DNA: TGTGCCAGCAGTTACTCGAGACAGGATAACACTGAAGCTTTCTTT. Translation: CASSYSRQDNTEAFF.

The J gene is TRBJ2-4, the V gene TRBV4-3; D is perhaps TRBD2 (6 bases). Germline CDR1 reads LGHNA; CDR2 reads YSLEER. Trimming removed 0 bases at V and 0 bases at J, with 24 bases between. The CDR3 has 21 amino acids. Written as DNA, the CDR3 is TGCGCCAGCAGCCAAGACACCGGGAGAGACAAAATATTACTAGCCAAAAACATTCAGTACTTC. As protein: CASSQDTGRDKILLAKNIQYF.

The V call is TRBV4-3, the J call TRBJ2-5, with 8 bases fitting TRBD2. Looked up from germline, CDR1 is LGHNA and CDR2 is YSLEER. There are 22 residues in the CDR3. The V gene end was trimmed by 1 base and the J gene end by 5 bases; junction bases not matched to a gene: 27. CDR3 amino acids: CASSQVVARVILGLGDVETQYF. CDR3 DNA: TGCGCCAGCAGCCAAGTGGTGGCAAGGGTCATTTTGGGACTAGGGGATGTGGAGACCCAGTACTTC.

The chain employs TRBV19 and TRBJ1-5, with D perhaps matching TRBD1 (6 bases). V was cut by 1 base and J by 2 bases, with 9 bases left in between. Germline values: CDR1 LNHDA, CDR2 SQIVND (reference sequence). CDR3 length: 15 residues. The CDR3, as DNA: TGTGCCAGTAGTATAGCCAGGGGCGGCAATCAGCCCCAGCATTTT. Its protein is CASSIARGGNQPQHF.

The count of this clone is one. The chain combines TRBV20-1 with TRBJ2-3; TRBD1 agrees at 10 bases. V lost 3 bases and J lost 4; bases outside the gene matches: 16. Germline V gene lookup returns CDR1 DFQATT and CDR2 SNEGSKA (reference sequence). The CDR3 sequence is 18 residues long. The CDR3 DNA is TGCAGTGCTAGTAATCGAGAAACCGGGACAGGGGCGGCAGATACGCAGTATTTT. Translating it yields CSASNRETGTGAADTQYF.

Here the CDR3 DNA reads TGCGCCAGCGGACTAGCGGGGGGCGATGAGCAGTTCTTC. Its protein is CASGLAGGDEQFF. The chain couples TRBV5-1 to TRBJ2-1; 14 bases are a match to TRBD2. V shed 7 bases, J shed 8 bases, and the junction held 2 bases outside the gene matches. Germline CDR1 SGHRS, CDR2 YFSETQ. The CDR3 length is 13 residues.

This chain joins TRBV27 and TRBJ2-3, with 11 bases lining up with TRBD2. The CDR3 consists of 20 residues. Losses at the gene ends were 4 bases for V and 0 bases for J; bases not matched to a gene: 15. Germline values: CDR1 MNHEY, CDR2 SMNVEV (reference sequence). CDR3 bases: TGTGCCAGCAGTTCCCTCCTTTCTAGCGGGGGGTTCCCTAGCACAGATACGCAGTATTTT. It yields the protein CASSSLLSSGGFPSTDTQYF.

This chain joins TRBV5-5 and TRBJ1-6; 9 bases are a match to TRBD1. V shed 4 bases and J 1 base; nucleotides not matched to a gene: 9. CDR3 length equals 18 residues. Germline CDR1 reads SGHKS; CDR2 reads YYEKEE (reference sequence). This CDR3 reads CASSVTGTGLSYNSPLHF. As DNA, the CDR3 is TGTGCCAGCAGCGTCACCGGGACAGGGCTTTCCTATAATTCACCCCTCCACTTT.

The chain carries TRBV7-6 and TRBJ1-4, with D maybe TRBD1 (6 bases). The CDR3 length is 16 residues. V gave up 4 bases and J gave up 2 bases, with 14 bases separating them. Germline assignment: CDR1 SGHVS and CDR2 FNYEAQ. In nucleotides, the CDR3 is TGTGCCAGCAGCTCGCCCTCGGGGGGCACTAATGAAAAACTGTTTTTT. Amino acid sequence: CASSSPSGGTNEKLFF.

The chain uses TRBV7-6 and TRBJ2-7; D is perhaps TRBD1 (6 bases). Germline V gene data show CDR1 as SGHVS and CDR2 as FNYEAQ. V was pared by 5 bases and J by 7 bases, with 12 bases between. CDR3 size: 12 residues. In DNA form, the CDR3 reads TGTGCCAGCAGCCCAGGACAGAGGGAGCAGTACTTC. Its translation is CASSPGQREQYF.

The rearrangement uses TRBV19 and TRBJ1-6; TRBD1 matches 8 bases. The V and J ends lost 6 bases and 9 bases, in that order; junction bases with no gene match: 10. Germline values: CDR1 LNHDA, CDR2 SQIVND (reference sequence). This CDR3 comprises 15 residues. The CDR3 region is CASSTDWTGSSPLHF. In DNA, the CDR3 is TGTGCCAGTAGCACGGACTGGACAGGGAGTTCACCCCTCCACTTT.

The rearrangement uses TRBV24-1 and TRBJ1-2, with D tentatively TRBD1 (5 bases). Germline V gene lookup returns CDR1 KGHDR and CDR2 SFDVKD. Trimming removed 4 bases at V and 7 bases at J, with 15 bases between. The CDR3 length is 14 residues. In DNA, the CDR3 is TGTGCCACCAGTGACCATTCCCAGGGTTTTGGCTACACCTTC. Encoded protein: CATSDHSQGFGYTF.

The chain couples TRBV20-1 to TRBJ1-1; TRBD1 might be the D (5 bases). The CDR3 is made up of 13 amino acids. CDR1 is DFQATT, CDR2 SNEGSKA, per germline (reference sequence). The V and J ends lost 3 bases and 2 bases respectively, with 10 bases between them. CDR3 region: CSASSRANTEAFF. The DNA for the CDR3 is TGCAGTGCTAGTTCCAGGGCAAACACTGAAGCTTTCTTT.

CDR3 nucleotides: TGTGCCAGCAGCCAAGAAGGGGATAGCGGGCGCACCGGGGAGCTGTTTTTT. Its translation: CASSQEGDSGRTGELFF. The chain links TRBV3-1 (or the pseudogene TRBV3-2) to TRBJ2-2; TRBD2 agrees at 7 bases. This CDR3 is 17 amino acids long. V lost 0 bases, J lost 4 bases, and 8 bases stayed unmatched. CDR1 is LGHDT, CDR2 YNNKEL, per germline (reference sequence).

This sequence joins TRBV28 and TRBJ1-2; 9 bases agree with TRBD1. V shed 6 bases and J 8 bases; nucleotides not matched to a gene: 16. The CDR3 runs to 16 residues. Germline V gives CDR1 MDHEN, CDR2 SYDVKM. The CDR3 bases are TGTGCCAGCAGCTCCGGGACAGGGATTCTATTGGGAGGCTACACCTTC. It is translated as CASSSGTGILLGGYTF.

The chain is built from TRBV4-3 and TRBJ2-7, with 7 bases aligning to TRBD1. CDR3 length equals 15 residues. V lost 1 base and J lost 2; bases outside the gene matches: 5. Germline loops: CDR1 LGHNA, CDR2 YSLEER. The CDR3 DNA reads as TGCGCCAGCAGCCAAGTAAACAGGGGCCCCTACGAGCAGTACTTC. Its translation: CASSQVNRGPYEQYF.

The chain recombines TRBV21-1 with TRBJ1-5; whether TRBD1, the table's D call, matches the DNA was not checked. TRBV21-1 is designated a pseudogene. The CDR3 has 14 amino acids. DNA for the CDR3: TGTGCCAGTAAGGGACAGGATAGCAATCAGCCCCAGCATTTT. Translation gives CASKGQDSNQPQHF.

V is TRBV5-4 and J is TRBJ1-2; the D is unclear. There are 13 residues in the CDR3. Trimming took off 5 bases at V and 4 bases at J, with 12 bases between the two ends. CDR1 SGHNT and CDR2 YYREEE come from the germline V gene (reference sequence). The CDR3 sequence is CASRVHLGYGYTF. The DNA for the CDR3 is TGTGCCAGCAGGGTCCACCTCGGCTATGGCTACACCTTC.

The genes are TRBV11-1 and TRBJ1-2; D not resolved. The CDR3 is 13 residues long. V lost 1 base and J 2 bases, leaving 5 bases between the germline ends. Germline V CDR1 and CDR2: SGHAT, FQDESV (reference sequence). CDR3 DNA: TGTGCCAGCAGCTTAGACACCAACTATGGCTACACCTTC. Translated, it gives CASSLDTNYGYTF.

The chain combines TRBV5-1 with TRBJ2-7; 7 bases align to TRBD1. The germline CDR1 and CDR2 sequences are SGHRS and YFSETQ. V was clipped by 0 bases and J by 6 bases; unmatched bases: 12. CDR3 size: 16 residues. The CDR3: CASSLGNSYRGIEQYF. In DNA form, the CDR3 reads TGCGCCAGCAGCTTGGGAAATAGTTACAGGGGTATCGAGCAGTACTTC.

The chain carries TRBV2 and TRBJ1-3; tentatively, D is TRBD1 (6 bases). The V gene's germline CDR1 is SNHLY and CDR2 FYNNEI. This CDR3 comprises 15 residues. Deletions cut 6 bases from V and 2 bases from J, with 14 bases between. The CDR3: CASRGAGDPGNTIYF. Here the CDR3 DNA reads TGTGCCAGCAGAGGGGCAGGGGACCCTGGAAACACCATATATTTT.

The J gene is TRBJ2-7, the V gene TRBV19, with TRBD1 as a possible D gene (5 bases). Per germline, CDR1 LNHDA and CDR2 SQIVND (reference sequence). The CDR3 loop spans 16 amino acids. The germline V and J ends were trimmed by 5 bases and 6 bases, with 23 bases remaining between them. CDR3 protein: CASSSQPGRAEGEQYF. CDR3 in DNA: TGTGCCAGTAGTTCCCAGCCCGGCAGGGCTGAAGGCGAGCAGTACTTC.